The 19 T cell receptor beta chains below come from one sample, sequenced in a study of cytomegalovirus exposure and HLA in healthy donors. Amplification used 60 Vbeta primers and 13 Jbeta primers. Measured with immunoSEQ multiplex PCR; TCRdb has only the in-frame clones, and not every one. The profile covers about 140,000 clones, with around 80% appearing a single time and less than 1.5% taken by the ten largest. The source material was PBMCs. The receptors come from a man aged 25 to 45 in good health and CMV-seropositive.

V usage is TRBV5-1 and J usage is TRBJ2-1; D may be TRBD1 (6 bases). The CDR3 extends over 15 amino acids. Germline V lookup: CDR1 SGHRS, CDR2 YFSETQ. Trimming pared 2 bases from V and 6 bases from J, leaving 15 bases between. The CDR3 DNA follows: TGCGCCAGCAGCTTAGGTCAGGGGACCCCCAATGAGCAGTTCTTC. This gives the protein CASSLGQGTPNEQFF.

The chain is built from TRBV5-4 and TRBJ1-1; possible D gene TRBD1, 6 bases. Germline V gives CDR1 SGHNT, CDR2 YYREEE (reference sequence). Trimming left V 2 bases short and J 1 base short, with 18 bases between. There are 17 residues in the CDR3. The CDR3 DNA reads as TGTGCCAGCAGCTTCTACACCCGACAGGAGGCGAACACTGAAGCTTTCTTT. Encoded protein: CASSFYTRQEANTEAFF.

The chain carries TRBV7-3 and TRBJ2-1; D might be TRBD1 (6 bases). V was cut by 2 bases and J by 9 bases, with 23 bases left in between. Germline V gene data show CDR1 as SGHTA and CDR2 as FQGTGA. The CDR3 runs 17 residues. The CDR3 loop reads CASSLEVWRRGNGEQFF. In DNA, the CDR3 is TGTGCCAGCAGCTTAGAGGTATGGCGCAGGGGTAACGGTGAGCAGTTCTTC.

This clone was detected once. CDR3 amino acids: CANTDRGQSEQYF. DNA of the CDR3: TGTGCCAACACGGACAGGGGGCAATCCGAGCAGTACTTC. This rearrangement joins TRBV7-3 to TRBJ2-7, with 11 bases aligning to TRBD1. V gave up 10 bases and J gave up 6 bases; unmatched junction bases: 8. Per germline, CDR1 SGHTA and CDR2 FQGTGA. The CDR3 has 13 residues.

The J gene is TRBJ1-1, the V gene TRBV27; perhaps TRBD1 as D (5 bases). V gave up 5 bases and J gave up 5 bases, with 12 bases separating them. CDR1 and CDR2 (germline): MNHEY, SMNVEV (reference sequence). The CDR3 totals 13 residues. CDR3 in DNA: TGTGCCAGCAGTATCCAGGGCTTTACTGAAGCTTTCTTT. The encoded protein is CASSIQGFTEAFF.

V and J are TRBV10-3 and TRBJ1-2; D call uncertain. Trimming took 4 bases from V and 4 from J, leaving 13 bases between them. The CDR3 spans 14 residues. Germline CDR1 is ENHRY and CDR2 is SYGVKD. This CDR3 reads CAISASGISYGYTF. CDR3 DNA sequence: TGTGCCATCAGTGCGAGTGGTATTTCCTATGGCTACACCTTC.

This chain links TRBV7-9 with TRBJ2-5; unclear D gene. With 2 bases removed from V and 6 bases from J, the gap between germline ends came to 16 bases. Germline assignment: CDR1 SEHNR and CDR2 FQNEAQ (reference sequence). This CDR3 comprises 15 residues. CDR3 DNA sequence: TGTGCCAGCAGCTTAAAAGCGTTGATGGTGCAGACCCAGTACTTC. Encoded protein: CASSLKALMVQTQYF.

CDR3 sequence (DNA): TGTGCCAGCAGCTTATATCGGTTTAGCGGGGGGGCCGGAGATACGCAGTATTTT. Encoded protein: CASSLYRFSGGAGDTQYF. This chain joins TRBV7-3 and TRBJ2-3, with 11 bases aligning to TRBD2. Germline values: CDR1 SGHTA, CDR2 FQGTGA. The V segment lost 2 bases and the J segment 5 bases; nucleotides outside the gene matches: 12. The CDR3 covers 18 residues.

The rearrangement joins TRBV7-2 to TRBJ2-5; 10 bases agree with TRBD2. The CDR3 has 15 residues. Trimming cost V 3 bases and J 5 bases; bases outside gene matches: 6. Germline V gene lookup returns CDR1 SGHTA and CDR2 FQGNSA. The CDR3 DNA reads TGTGCCAGCAGCTTTGAAGGACTAGCGGCCGAGACCCAGTACTTC. Residues: CASSFEGLAAETQYF.

The chain recombines TRBV11-2 with TRBJ2-3; D is perhaps TRBD2 (6 bases). Germline V gene data show CDR1 as SGHAT and CDR2 as FQNNGV. The CDR3 is 12 amino acids. V was cut by 6 bases and J by 4 bases, with 8 bases left in between. The CDR3 nucleotides read TGTGCCAGCAGGGGGGGTCCAGATACGCAGTATTTT. It specifies CASRGGPDTQYF.

This clone showed up just once. The chain combines TRBV5-1 with TRBJ2-5, with 12 positions matching TRBD2. Germline lookup yields CDR1 SGHRS and CDR2 YFSETQ. V lost 3 bases and J lost 5; bases outside the gene matches: 5. This CDR3 has 15 amino acids. CDR3 protein: CASSSSGRAGETQYF. Written as DNA, the CDR3 is TGCGCCAGCAGCTCTAGCGGGAGGGCCGGGGAGACCCAGTACTTC.

This chain links TRBV28 with TRBJ2-5, with a possible D match to TRBD1 (6 bases). This CDR3 region has 15 residues. V gave up 2 bases and J gave up 2 bases, with 12 bases separating them. The germline gives CDR1 MDHEN, CDR2 SYDVKM. CDR3 residues: CASSLIQGSQETQYF. CDR3 nucleotides: TGTGCCAGCAGTTTAATCCAGGGGAGTCAAGAGACCCAGTACTTC.

The chain couples TRBV11-3 to TRBJ2-7, with 8 bases identical to TRBD2. The CDR3 runs 14 residues. V was clipped by 3 bases and J by 0 bases; unmatched bases: 1. From germline, CDR1 is SGHNT and CDR2 YENEEA. CDR3 DNA: TGTGCCAGCAGCTTGGGGACTAGCTCCTACGAGCAGTACTTC. As protein: CASSLGTSSYEQYF. Variable domain in full (rest from reference TRBV11-3 and TRBJ2-7): EAGVVQSPRYKIIEKKQPVAFWCNPISGHNTLYWYLQNLGQGPELLIRYENEEAVDDSQLPKDRFSAERLKGVDSTLKIQPAELGDSAVYLCASSLGTSSYEQYFGPGTRLTVT.

V gene TRBV19 combines with J gene TRBJ2-3; 9 nucleotides agree with TRBD2. CDR1 LNHDA and CDR2 SQIVND come from the germline V gene (reference sequence). CDR3 size: 18 residues. Unmatched junction bases numbered 14, after V lost 7 bases and J lost 0 bases. The CDR3 region is CASTLTWASGTSTDTQYF. CDR3 sequence (DNA): TGTGCCAGTACCCTCACTTGGGCTAGCGGGACGAGCACAGATACGCAGTATTTT.

A word on this clone: At the DNA level, this CDR3 is encoded by other sequences in the same sample as well. V gene TRBV6-5 combines with J gene TRBJ1-1; 7 bases line up with TRBD1. The CDR3 runs to 13 residues. The J segment lost 1 base and the V segment lost 6 bases, leaving 2 bases of the junction unmatched. Germline lookup yields CDR1 MNHEY and CDR2 SVGAGI. CDR3 sequence: CASSRQGNTEAFF. The DNA of the CDR3 is TGTGCCAGCAGCCGACAGGGGAACACTGAAGCTTTCTTT.

V and J are TRBV19 and TRBJ2-2, with TRBD2 matching 7 bases. The CDR3 loop spans 14 amino acids. V dropped 8 bases and J dropped 1; count of bases not matched to a gene: 4. The germline V gene encodes CDR1 LNHDA and CDR2 SQIVND (reference sequence). The CDR3 reads CASSGGGNTGELFF. The CDR3 DNA sequence: TGTGCCAGTTCGGGGGGTGGGAACACCGGGGAGCTGTTTTTT.

This CDR3 is CASSSRVTSEGEQYF. CDR3 sequence (DNA): TGTGCCAGCTCCTCCCGGGTGACTAGCGAAGGCGAGCAGTACTTC. The genes are TRBV18 and TRBJ2-7; 8 nucleotides match TRBD2. Trimming removed 6 bases from V and 6 bases from J; junction bases left unmatched: 13. The CDR3 sequence is 15 residues long. Germline lookup yields CDR1 KGHSH and CDR2 LQKENI.

J is TRBJ1-2 and V is TRBV29-1; 9 nucleotides line up with TRBD1. Per the germline V gene, CDR1 is SQVTM and CDR2 is ANQGSEA. J lost 5 bases, V lost 6 bases, and 7 bases had no gene match. The CDR3 extends over 13 amino acids. The CDR3 loop reads CSVPGTGRYGYTF. In DNA form, the CDR3 reads TGCAGCGTGCCCGGGACAGGGAGATATGGCTACACCTTC.

The chain couples TRBV5-3 to TRBJ2-7, with 7 bases lining up with TRBD1. TRBV5-3 is sorted into the ORF group, with uncertain function. CDR3 length: 18 amino acids. The trim removed 3 bases at V and 3 bases at J, leaving 18 bases unmatched. The CDR3, as DNA: TGTGCCAGAAGCTCCTACCCAGCGCCCGGGACAGATTGCTACGAGCAGTACTTC. Translating gives CARSSYPAPGTDCYEQYF.